The sequence of this T cell receptor beta chain was determined in a study of T cell changes during pregnancy in multiple sclerosis. The CDR3 has 13 residues. CDR1 is SNHLY and CDR2 is FYNNEI in the germline V gene. The J segment lost 4 bases and the V segment lost 8 bases, leaving 5 bases of the junction unmatched. Some clones are missing from TCRdb's copy, which holds only in-frame ones; the method was immunoSEQ multiplex PCR. Here the sample spans 90,000 to 120,000 clones, approximately 90% being singletons. The specimen comprised peripheral blood, sampled in the third trimester of pregnancy. The chain joins TRBV2 to TRBJ2-3; TRBD1 aligns across 8 bases. The sequence was obtained from a female donor in good health, enrolled as a control in a pregnancy study. The CDR3 DNA reads as TGTGCCAGCGGCGGACAGGGCCCAGATACGCAGTATTTT. This codes for CASGGQGPDTQYF.